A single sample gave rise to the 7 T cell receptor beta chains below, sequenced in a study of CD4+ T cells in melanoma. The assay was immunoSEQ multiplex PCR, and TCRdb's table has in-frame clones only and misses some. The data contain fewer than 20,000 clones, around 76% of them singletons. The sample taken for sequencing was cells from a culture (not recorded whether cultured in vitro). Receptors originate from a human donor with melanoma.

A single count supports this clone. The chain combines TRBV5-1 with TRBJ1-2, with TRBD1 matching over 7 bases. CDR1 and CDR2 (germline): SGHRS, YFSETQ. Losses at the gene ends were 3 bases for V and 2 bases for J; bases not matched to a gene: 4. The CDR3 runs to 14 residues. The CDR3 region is CASSSTGSNYGYTF. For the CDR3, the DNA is TGCGCCAGCAGCTCGACAGGGAGCAACTATGGCTACACCTTC. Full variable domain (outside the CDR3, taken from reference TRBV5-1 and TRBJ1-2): KAGVTQTPRYLIKTRGQQVTLSCSPISGHRSVSWYQQTPGQGLQFLFEYFSETQRNKGNFPGRFSGRQFSNSRSEMNVSTLELGDSALYLCASSSTGSNYGYTFGSGTRLTVV.

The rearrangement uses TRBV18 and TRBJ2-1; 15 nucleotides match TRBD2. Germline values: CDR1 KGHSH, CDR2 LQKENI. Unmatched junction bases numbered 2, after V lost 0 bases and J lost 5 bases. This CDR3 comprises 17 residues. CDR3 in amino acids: CASSPPGLAGGNNEQFF. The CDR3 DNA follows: TGTGCCAGCTCACCACCGGGACTAGCGGGGGGCAACAATGAGCAGTTCTTC.

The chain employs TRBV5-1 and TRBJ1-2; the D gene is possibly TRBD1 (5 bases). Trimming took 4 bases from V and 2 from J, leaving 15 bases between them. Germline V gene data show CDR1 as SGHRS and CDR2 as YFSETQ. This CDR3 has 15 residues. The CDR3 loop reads CASSPGAGPNYGYTF. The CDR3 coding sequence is TGCGCCAGCAGCCCCGGGGCGGGACCGAACTATGGCTACACCTTC.

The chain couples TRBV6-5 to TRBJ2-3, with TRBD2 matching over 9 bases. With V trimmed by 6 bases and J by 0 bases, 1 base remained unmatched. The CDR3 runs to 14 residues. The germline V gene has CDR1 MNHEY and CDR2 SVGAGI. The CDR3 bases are TGTGCCAGCAGGCGGGGGGGAAGCACAGATACGCAGTATTTT. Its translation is CASRRGGSTDTQYF.

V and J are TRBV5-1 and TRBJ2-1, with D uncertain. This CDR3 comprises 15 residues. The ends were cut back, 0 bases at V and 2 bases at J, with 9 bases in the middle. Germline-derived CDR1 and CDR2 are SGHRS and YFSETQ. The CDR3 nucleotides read TGCGCCAGCAGCTTGGAACGCGCGGCCTACAATGAGCAGTTCTTC. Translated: CASSLERAAYNEQFF.

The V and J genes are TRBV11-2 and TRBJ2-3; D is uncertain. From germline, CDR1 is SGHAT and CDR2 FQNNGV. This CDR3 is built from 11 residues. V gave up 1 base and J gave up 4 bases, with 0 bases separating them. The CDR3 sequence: CASSLADTQYF. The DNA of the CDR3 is TGTGCCAGCAGCTTAGCAGATACGCAGTATTTT. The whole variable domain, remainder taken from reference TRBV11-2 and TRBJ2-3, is EAGVAQSPRYKIIEKRQSVAFWCNPISGHATLYWYQQILGQGPKLLIQFQNNGVVDDSQLPKDRFSAERLKGVDSTLKIQPAKLEDSAVYLCASSLADTQYFGPGTRLTVL.

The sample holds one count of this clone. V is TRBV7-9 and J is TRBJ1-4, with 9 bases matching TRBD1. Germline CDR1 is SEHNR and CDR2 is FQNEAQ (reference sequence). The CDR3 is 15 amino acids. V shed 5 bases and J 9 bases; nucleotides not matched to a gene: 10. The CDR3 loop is CASSAQTGGVQKLFF. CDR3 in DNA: TGTGCCAGCAGCGCACAGACAGGGGGGGTCCAAAAACTGTTTTTT.